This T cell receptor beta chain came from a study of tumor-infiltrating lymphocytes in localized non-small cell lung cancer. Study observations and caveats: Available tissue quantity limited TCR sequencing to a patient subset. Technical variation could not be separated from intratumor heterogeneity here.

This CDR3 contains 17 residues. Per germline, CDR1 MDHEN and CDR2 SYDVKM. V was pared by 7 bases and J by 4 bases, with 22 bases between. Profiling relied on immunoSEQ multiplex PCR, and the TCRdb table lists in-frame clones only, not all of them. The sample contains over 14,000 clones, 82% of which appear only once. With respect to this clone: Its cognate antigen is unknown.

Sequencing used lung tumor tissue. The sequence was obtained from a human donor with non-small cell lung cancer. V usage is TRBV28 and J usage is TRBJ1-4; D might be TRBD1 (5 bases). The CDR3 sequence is CASISSLQGAVNEKLFF. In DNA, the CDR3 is TGTGCCAGCATCTCGTCTTTACAAGGGGCCGTTAATGAAAAACTGTTTTTT.